This TCR beta chain derives from a study of T cells in Graves' hyperthyroidism and ophthalmopathy. The CDR3 is 16 amino acids. Trimming at V came to 1 base and at J to 3 bases, leaving 7 bases not matched to a gene. Germline CDR1 reads SQVTM; CDR2 reads ANQGSEA. Amplification yielded TCR beta CDR3 regions, with RNA transcripts as the source. The TCR CDR3 first-round RT-PCR relied on the HTBI primer set. TCRdb used MiXCR to reprocess the multiplex PCR reads, holding one entry per CDR3 protein. The table shows 750,000 to 900,000 distinct CDR3 sequences, with 38% occurring only once. V is TRBV29-1 and J is TRBJ2-3; 10 bases are a match to TRBD1. Sequencing used blood. This TCR was sampled from a man between 18 and 29 years old with Graves' hyperthyroidism. CDR3 amino acids: CSVEAPWGQGTDTQYF. CDR3 nucleotides: TGCAGCGTTGAAGCCCCGTGGGGACAGGGGACAGATACGCAGTATTTT.